Presented here are 28 T cell receptor beta chains from one specimen sequenced in a study of blood T cell repertoires in COVID-19. The protocol was immunoSEQ multiplex PCR, while the TCRdb copy is restricted to in-frame clones and leaves out a portion. The sample yields 75,000 to 95,000 clones, approximately 90% seen once. The material sequenced was peripheral blood. These receptor sequences come from a human donor in a cohort sampled during active COVID-19.

This clone was observed a single time. V usage is TRBV11-3 and J usage is TRBJ2-7; D might be TRBD1 (5 bases). Trimming cost V 4 bases and J 3 bases, with 7 bases left between them. The germline V gene encodes CDR1 SGHNT and CDR2 YENEEA. CDR3 length: 12 residues. Here the CDR3 reads CASSSQGYEQYF. The CDR3 DNA reads TGTGCCAGCAGCTCGCAGGGCTACGAGCAGTACTTC.

The chain carries TRBV7-2 and TRBJ2-7; 7 bases map to TRBD2. The CDR3 is 15 amino acids. V shed 3 bases, J shed 3 bases, and the junction held 8 bases outside the gene matches. Germline CDR1 is SGHTA and CDR2 is FQGNSA. CDR3 protein: CASSLMRREYYEQYF. The CDR3, as DNA: TGTGCCAGCAGCTTGATGCGGCGGGAGTACTACGAGCAGTACTTC.

The rearrangement links TRBV7-9 to TRBJ2-1; D gene uncertain. The CDR3 has 13 residues. CDR1 is SEHNR and CDR2 is FQNEAQ in the germline V gene (reference sequence). V was pared by 6 bases and J by 13 bases, with 19 bases between. CDR3 residues: CASSPSLRSSQFF. CDR3 nucleotide sequence: TGTGCCAGCAGTCCGTCCTTACGGTCTTCACAGTTCTTC.

The rearrangement uses TRBV19 and TRBJ2-2; D perhaps matches TRBD2 (5 bases). The length of the CDR3 is 14 residues. Trimming removed 3 bases from V and 5 bases from J, with 10 bases in between. Germline-derived CDR1 and CDR2 are LNHDA and SQIVND (reference sequence). The CDR3 loop reads CASSIGVRTGELFF. The DNA of the CDR3 is TGTGCCAGTAGTATCGGGGTGCGAACCGGGGAGCTGTTTTTT. Full variable domain (outside the CDR3, taken from reference TRBV19 and TRBJ2-2): DGGITQSPKYLFRKEGQNVTLSCEQNLNHDAMYWYRQDPGQGLRLIYYSQIVNDFQKGDIAEGYSVSREKKESFPLTVTSAQKNPTAFYLCASSIGVRTGELFFGEGSRLTVL.

This sequence joins TRBV7-2 and TRBJ2-5; 7 nucleotides line up with TRBD1. This CDR3 contains 13 residues. Trimming at V came to 6 bases and at J to 7 bases, leaving 8 bases not matched to a gene. Germline V gene sequence: CDR1 SGHTA, CDR2 FQGNSA. CDR3 in DNA: TGTGCCAGCAGTACAACAGGGGCAAGGACCCAGTACTTC. Amino acid sequence: CASSTTGARTQYF.

CDR3 sequence reads: CASRTGTGPGLAFNEQFF. CDR3 nucleotides: TGTGCCAGCAGGACCGGGACAGGGCCGGGACTAGCTTTCAATGAGCAGTTCTTC. The chain uses TRBV2 and TRBJ2-1; D is tentatively TRBD1 or TRBD2 (9 bases each). Germline V gene sequence: CDR1 SNHLY, CDR2 FYNNEI. The CDR3 sequence is 18 residues long. With 6 bases removed from V and 6 bases from J, the gap between germline ends came to 27 bases. Drawing the rest from reference TRBV2 and TRBJ2-1, the complete variable domain is EPEVTQTPSHQVTQMGQEVILRCVPISNHLYFYWYRQILGQKVEFLVSFYNNEISEKSEIFDDQFSVERPDGSNFTLKIRSTKLEDSAMYFCASRTGTGPGLAFNEQFFGPGTRLTVL.

The J gene is TRBJ2-1, the V gene TRBV18, with 10 nucleotides matching TRBD2. Germline-derived CDR1 and CDR2 are KGHSH and LQKENI. Trimming took 5 bases from V and 1 from J; bases not matched to a gene: 20. This CDR3 is built from 21 residues. CDR3 coding DNA: TGTGCCAGCTCATCTCTTGCCGGGCGGCTAGCGGGAGCCGAGTCCTACAATGAGCAGTTCTTC. Amino acid sequence: CASSSLAGRLAGAESYNEQFF.

This chain joins TRBV5-6 and TRBJ1-2, with D uncertain. CDR1 and CDR2 from the germline V gene are SGHDT and YYEEEE. Trimming stripped 1 base from V and 4 bases from J, with 11 bases between. This CDR3 region has 14 residues. For the CDR3, the DNA is TGTGCCAGCAGCTTGAGGCAGGAGGGCTATGGCTACACCTTC. It is translated as CASSLRQEGYGYTF.

This clone was recorded only once. V usage is TRBV28 and J usage is TRBJ2-2; 9 bases match TRBD2. CDR1 is MDHEN, CDR2 SYDVKM, per germline. V dropped 0 bases and J dropped 5; count of bases not matched to a gene: 1. CDR3 length: 15 amino acids. CDR3 DNA sequence: TGTGCCAGCAGTTTATGGGGACTAGCAACCGGGGAGCTGTTTTTT. This gives the protein CASSLWGLATGELFF.

V usage is TRBV10-1 and J usage is TRBJ2-3, with a possible D match to TRBD2 (6 bases). The germline V gene has CDR1 WNHNN and CDR2 SYGVQD (reference sequence). Deletions cut 6 bases from V and 2 bases from J, with 30 bases between. CDR3 length: 20 residues. This CDR3 is CASRRRTLTGLFSLTDTQYF. CDR3 nucleotides: TGCGCCAGCAGGCGGAGAACGTTAACGGGACTTTTTTCGCTCACAGATACGCAGTATTTT.

The chain has TRBV7-6 and TRBJ2-3; D gene unclear. V was cut by 5 bases and J by 1 base, with 13 bases left in between. The CDR3 has 15 residues. The germline gives CDR1 SGHVS, CDR2 FNYEAQ. The CDR3 is CASSPAAYRTDTQYF. Here the CDR3 DNA reads TGTGCCAGCAGCCCTGCGGCGTATCGCACAGATACGCAGTATTTT.

The chain uses TRBV7-2 and TRBJ1-2, with TRBD1 matching over 9 bases. Germline V lookup: CDR1 SGHTA, CDR2 FQGNSA. This CDR3 spans 15 amino acids. The V segment lost 5 bases and the J segment 0 bases; nucleotides outside the gene matches: 4. In nucleotides, the CDR3 is TGTGCCAGCAGCCGGGACAGGGACGCTAACTATGGCTACACCTTC. This encodes CASSRDRDANYGYTF.

This clone appeared once. The V gene is TRBV2, the J gene TRBJ2-7; TRBD2 matches at 8 bases. Germline V gives CDR1 SNHLY, CDR2 FYNNEI. V was clipped by 7 bases and J by 1 base; unmatched bases: 9. This CDR3 has 15 residues. The CDR3 reads CASNVLAEGSYEQYF. The DNA for the CDR3 is TGTGCCAGCAACGTACTAGCGGAGGGTTCCTACGAGCAGTACTTC.

This clone was seen a single time. The chain joins TRBV6-6 to TRBJ1-4; D is uncertain. V dropped 4 bases and J dropped 8 bases, with 8 bases sitting between them. In germline, CDR1 is MNHNY, CDR2 SVGAGI (reference sequence). The CDR3 consists of 12 residues. The DNA of the CDR3 is TGTGCCAGCAGTTCAAGAGGGGAAAAACTGTTTTTT. It yields the protein CASSSRGEKLFF.

The chain joins TRBV13 to TRBJ1-1, with D unclear. Germline V gives CDR1 PRHDT, CDR2 FYEKMQ (reference sequence). V was cut by 3 bases and J by 1 base, with 6 bases left in between. The CDR3 has 13 amino acids. CDR3 bases: TGTGCCAGCAGCTTTAGCAGGAACACTGAAGCTTTCTTT. Translating it yields CASSFSRNTEAFF.

The V gene is TRBV11-1, the J gene TRBJ2-4; 12 bases line up with TRBD2. The CDR3 is 15 amino acids. Per germline, CDR1 SGHAT and CDR2 FQDESV (reference sequence). V gave up 4 bases and J gave up 7 bases; unmatched junction bases: 5. The CDR3 protein is CASSSLAGGRNIQYF. CDR3 nucleotide sequence: TGTGCCAGCAGCTCCCTAGCGGGAGGGAGGAACATTCAGTACTTC.

The chain is built from TRBV2 and TRBJ2-7, with 9 positions matching TRBD1. With 7 bases clipped from V and 7 bases from J, the junction kept 11 bases outside the gene matches. Germline V gene lookup returns CDR1 SNHLY and CDR2 FYNNEI. The CDR3 sequence is 14 residues long. The CDR3 sequence: CASTGQGRVGEQYF. DNA for the CDR3: TGTGCCAGCACGGGACAGGGCAGAGTAGGGGAGCAGTACTTC.

The rearrangement uses TRBV5-1 and TRBJ2-5; possible D gene TRBD2, 5 bases. This CDR3 comprises 14 residues. V was shortened by 4 bases and J by 2 bases, with 12 bases between the two germline ends. Germline CDR1 and CDR2: SGHRS and YFSETQ. The CDR3, as DNA: TGCGCCAGCAGCCCCCCCGGGATTCAAGAGACCCAGTACTTC. It codes for CASSPPGIQETQYF.

V usage is TRBV9 and J usage is TRBJ1-4; TRBD1 might be the D (6 bases). The CDR3 has 15 residues. In germline, CDR1 is SGDLS, CDR2 YYNGEE. V lost 0 bases and J 8 bases, leaving 14 bases between the germline ends. Here the CDR3 reads CASSVAIGGREKLFF. DNA for the CDR3: TGTGCCAGCAGCGTAGCTATAGGGGGAAGGGAAAAACTGTTTTTT.

This chain uses TRBV2 with TRBJ1-5; a possible D gene is TRBD1 (5 bases). CDR1 and CDR2 (germline): SNHLY, FYNNEI. V was cut by 5 bases and J by 9 bases, with 11 bases left in between. This CDR3 has 12 residues. CDR3 in DNA: TGTGCCAGCAGTAAGACTCAGGGGCCCCAGCATTTT. Translated, it gives CASSKTQGPQHF.

The genes are TRBV3-1 (or the pseudogene TRBV3-2) and TRBJ2-3; 12 nucleotides match TRBD2. Germline CDR1 reads LGHDT; CDR2 reads YNNKEL (reference sequence). With V trimmed by 4 bases and J by 5 bases, 13 bases remained unmatched. This CDR3 is 18 amino acids long. The CDR3 bases are TGTGCCAGCAGCCCTACCAGGCTGACTAGCGGGAGAAGAGATACGCAGTATTTT. It yields the protein CASSPTRLTSGRRDTQYF.

This clone was seen a handful of times. The chain recombines TRBV6-5 with TRBJ2-2, with D perhaps matching TRBD1 (6 bases). The V gene's germline CDR1 is MNHEY and CDR2 SVGAGI. Between the trimmed V and J ends, which lost 8 bases and 4 bases, there was a span of 14 bases. CDR3 length: 14 amino acids. CDR3 coding DNA: TGTGCCAGCCCGGGAACAGGGTTCACCGGGGAGCTGTTTTTT. Its translation: CASPGTGFTGELFF.

The CDR3 spells CASSQETSGSYEQYF. In DNA form, the CDR3 reads TGTGCCAGCAGCCAAGAAACTAGCGGGAGCTACGAGCAGTACTTC. The V gene is TRBV3-1 (or the pseudogene TRBV3-2), the J gene TRBJ2-7, with 11 nucleotides matching TRBD2. Germline V CDR1 and CDR2: LGHDT, YNNKEL (reference sequence). The CDR3 totals 15 residues. V lost 0 bases and J lost 3; bases outside the gene matches: 1.

This rearrangement joins TRBV21-1 to TRBJ2-1; the D segment call TRBD2 is taken from the table without a DNA check. TRBV21-1 is a known pseudogene. The CDR3 runs to 15 residues. CDR3 sequence: CASSKKNSSYNEQFF. CDR3 sequence (DNA): TGTGCCAGCAGCAAAAAAAATAGCTCCTACAATGAGCAGTTCTTC.

V usage is TRBV5-4 and J usage is TRBJ2-3; D unresolved. The CDR3 contains 17 residues. The V gene lost 7 bases and the J gene lost 1 base, with 22 bases spanning the gap. Germline V gene sequence: CDR1 SGHNT, CDR2 YYREEE (reference sequence). The CDR3 is CASPPHNGGDGTDTQYF. The CDR3 DNA reads TGTGCCAGCCCCCCACACAATGGTGGTGATGGCACAGATACGCAGTATTTT.

The chain employs TRBV2 and TRBJ2-2; 10 nucleotides line up with TRBD2. Germline assignment: CDR1 SNHLY and CDR2 FYNNEI. CDR3 size: 15 residues. V gave up 4 bases and J gave up 5 bases; unmatched junction bases: 4. The CDR3 region is CASSVSSGRTGELFF. DNA of the CDR3: TGTGCCAGCAGTGTTTCTAGCGGGAGAACCGGGGAGCTGTTTTTT.

The rearrangement joins TRBV6-5 to TRBJ1-6; maybe TRBD1 (5 bases). The germline V and J ends were trimmed by 5 bases and 4 bases, with 9 bases remaining between them. The CDR3 contains 14 residues. CDR1 and CDR2 from the germline V gene are MNHEY and SVGAGI. In DNA, the CDR3 is TGTGCCAGCAGTAGCGCAGGGTATAATTCACCCCTCCACTTT. This sequence encodes CASSSAGYNSPLHF.

This clone appeared a few times. Its ends do not fully match the called genes, so a read error is possible. This chain connects TRBV6-5 to TRBJ1-1, with 9 positions matching TRBD1. The CDR3 consists of 15 residues. Germline CDR1 and CDR2: MNHEY and SVGAGI. CDR3 sequence: CASSPAGQGNPEAFF. As DNA, the CDR3 is TGTGCCAGCAGTCCCGCCGGACAGGGGAACCCTGAAGCTTTCTTT.